A selection of T cell receptor beta chains follows, all from one sample in a study of blood T cells in healthy people across ages. TCRdb redid the calling of the 5' RACE reads with MiXCR, one entry per CDR3 protein. In the table there are 1,300,000 or so distinct CDR3 sequences, approximately 59% of which are singletons. Sequencing input: blood. Receptors originate from a man younger than 30 in good health. Both conserved end residues are part of each CDR3. D genes are given only for firm matches. A row's size may be missing; if present it is once, few, many or a size class.

d_call: TRBD2; clone_size: .; j_call: TRBJ2-1; v_call: TRBV29-1; cdr3_nt: TGCAGCTTGAGTAGGGGGGCTAGCGGGAAGGGCAAGGAGCAGTTCTTC; cdr3_aa: CSLSRGASGKGKEQFF
d_call: .; clone_size: once; j_call: TRBJ1-2; v_call: TRBV24-1; cdr3_nt: TGTGCCACCAGTGATTCTGCGGCGGACCGCTCCTATGGCTACACCTTC; cdr3_aa: CATSDSAADRSYGYTF
d_call: .; clone_size: .; j_call: TRBJ2-1; v_call: TRBV19; cdr3_nt: TGTGCCAGTAGTATCGGCCGGAGGAGCTCCTACAATGAGCAGTTCTTC; cdr3_aa: CASSIGRRSSYNEQFF
d_call: TRBD2; clone_size: .; j_call: TRBJ2-7; v_call: TRBV5-1; cdr3_nt: TGCGCCAGCAGCGTGACTAGCGGGGCCCCCTACGAGCAGTACTTC; cdr3_aa: CASSVTSGAPYEQYF
d_call: TRBD1; clone_size: .; j_call: TRBJ1-5; v_call: TRBV10-3; cdr3_nt: TGTGCCATCAGTGAGTCGTTGCAGGGGGCAAGACAGCCCCAGCATTTT; cdr3_aa: CAISESLQGARQPQHF
d_call: .; clone_size: few; j_call: TRBJ1-6; v_call: TRBV7-9; cdr3_nt: TGTGCCAGCAGCATTTTCCATGGTCGTGGCGGAACCTATAATTCACCCCTCCACTTT; cdr3_aa: CASSIFHGRGGTYNSPLHF
d_call: .; clone_size: few; j_call: TRBJ2-7; v_call: TRBV7-9; cdr3_nt: TGTGCCAGCAGCTCCGATCGGACACCCTCCTACGAGCAGTACTTC; cdr3_aa: CASSSDRTPSYEQYF
d_call: .; clone_size: .; j_call: TRBJ2-7; v_call: TRBV29-1; cdr3_nt: TGCAGCGTTGAGCGAGACTACGAGCAGTACTTC; cdr3_aa: CSVERDYEQYF
d_call: .; clone_size: .; j_call: TRBJ2-7; v_call: TRBV6-5; cdr3_nt: TGTGCCAGCAGTTACCAACGGCATAGCGACGAGCAGTACTTC; cdr3_aa: CASSYQRHSDEQYF
d_call: TRBD2; clone_size: .; j_call: TRBJ2-5; v_call: TRBV20-1; cdr3_nt: TGCAGTGCTAGCGTTTCGGGACTACGGGAGACCCAGTACTTC; cdr3_aa: CSASVSGLRETQYF
d_call: TRBD2; clone_size: once; j_call: TRBJ2-1; v_call: TRBV20-1; cdr3_nt: TGCAGTGCTAGGGGACTAGCGTTGAATGAGCAGTTCTTC; cdr3_aa: CSARGLALNEQFF
d_call: .; clone_size: .; j_call: TRBJ2-5; v_call: TRBV27; cdr3_nt: TGTGCCAGCAGAACAATCGAGGGGAGAGAGACCCAGTACTTC; cdr3_aa: CASRTIEGRETQYF
d_call: TRBD1; clone_size: many; j_call: TRBJ1-4; v_call: TRBV27; cdr3_nt: TGTGCCAGCAGTTCCGGGACAGGGGGCGAAAAACTGTTTTTT; cdr3_aa: CASSSGTGGEKLFF
d_call: TRBD2; clone_size: .; j_call: TRBJ2-1; v_call: TRBV6-6; cdr3_nt: TGTGCCAGCAGTTACCCTGGTTCTAGCGGGGAGCTTGAGCAGTTCTTC; cdr3_aa: CASSYPGSSGELEQFF
d_call: .; clone_size: .; j_call: TRBJ2-7; v_call: TRBV10-3; cdr3_nt: TGTGCCATCGCCACCTCGGAGCCCCGGGTCGGGTCCAGAAAACTCTCCTACGAGCAGTACTTC; cdr3_aa: CAIATSEPRVGSRKLSYEQYF
d_call: .; clone_size: once; j_call: TRBJ1-3; v_call: TRBV29-1; cdr3_nt: TGCAGCGTCACAGGGTCTTCAACTGGAAACACCATATATTTT; cdr3_aa: CSVTGSSTGNTIYF
d_call: .; clone_size: few; j_call: TRBJ1-5; v_call: TRBV27; cdr3_nt: TGTGCCAGCAGTTTCTCAGACAGCAGCAATCAGCCCCAGCATTTT; cdr3_aa: CASSFSDSSNQPQHF
d_call: .; clone_size: few; j_call: TRBJ1-5; v_call: TRBV30; cdr3_nt: TGTGCCTGGAGTGTTAACAATCAGCCCCAGCATTTT; cdr3_aa: CAWSVNNQPQHF
d_call: .; clone_size: .; j_call: TRBJ1-1; v_call: TRBV7-2; cdr3_nt: TGTGCCAGCAGCCCCCGGGAGCACACTGAAGCTTTCTTT; cdr3_aa: CASSPREHTEAFF
d_call: .; clone_size: once; j_call: TRBJ2-7; v_call: TRBV27; cdr3_nt: TGTGCCAGCAGCCCCTCGGCTGGAAGATCCTACGAGCAGTACTTC; cdr3_aa: CASSPSAGRSYEQYF
d_call: .; clone_size: .; j_call: TRBJ1-1; v_call: TRBV4-2; cdr3_nt: TGTGCCAGCAGCCAAGATTCTGGGATTGGGTTCCCTGAAGCTTTCTTT; cdr3_aa: CASSQDSGIGFPEAFF
d_call: .; clone_size: few; j_call: TRBJ2-3; v_call: TRBV4-3; cdr3_nt: TGCGCCAGCAGCCAAGATTCGGAGTGGGCCCGCACAGATACGCAGTATTTT; cdr3_aa: CASSQDSEWARTDTQYF
d_call: .; clone_size: few; j_call: TRBJ2-5; v_call: TRBV4-2; cdr3_nt: TGTGCCAGCAGCCAAGTGTTTGGGAAGTCAGAGACCCAGTACTTC; cdr3_aa: CASSQVFGKSETQYF
d_call: .; clone_size: .; j_call: TRBJ2-1; v_call: TRBV20-1; cdr3_nt: TGCAGTGCTGTCTTCGGGACGAACGGATTCAATGAGCAGTTCTTC; cdr3_aa: CSAVFGTNGFNEQFF
d_call: TRBD1; clone_size: .; j_call: TRBJ2-7; v_call: TRBV6-5; cdr3_nt: TGTGCCAGCAGTTACTCGACAGGGTCCACCGTCGAGCAGTACTTC; cdr3_aa: CASSYSTGSTVEQYF
d_call: TRBD1; clone_size: .; j_call: TRBJ1-1; v_call: TRBV7-6; cdr3_nt: TGTGCCAGCAGCGAACTCCGGGACAGGGATACTCCTGAAGCTTTCTTT; cdr3_aa: CASSELRDRDTPEAFF
d_call: TRBD1; clone_size: .; j_call: TRBJ2-5; v_call: TRBV9; cdr3_nt: TGTGCCAGCAGCGTAGGACAGGGATTCCAAGAGACCCAGTACTTC; cdr3_aa: CASSVGQGFQETQYF
d_call: TRBD2; clone_size: .; j_call: TRBJ2-1; v_call: TRBV12-3/TRBV12-4; cdr3_nt: TGTGCCAGCACCCACAGGCGGGGGGGGCCGAGTGAGCAGTTCTTC; cdr3_aa: CASTHRRGGPSEQFF
d_call: .; clone_size: .; j_call: TRBJ1-1; v_call: TRBV28; cdr3_nt: TGTGCCAGCAGCCGGACTGTACAGGTCCTGAACACTGAAGCTTTCTTT; cdr3_aa: CASSRTVQVLNTEAFF
d_call: .; clone_size: few; j_call: TRBJ2-5; v_call: TRBV4-1; cdr3_nt: TGCGCCAGCAGCCAAGAGAGAGGGTTGTGGGAGCAGTACTTC; cdr3_aa: CASSQERGLWEQYF
d_call: .; clone_size: .; j_call: TRBJ2-1; v_call: TRBV20-1; cdr3_nt: TGCAGTGGGGGCTTGAGTGTTGGCAATGAGCAGTTCTTC; cdr3_aa: CSGGLSVGNEQFF
d_call: TRBD1; clone_size: .; j_call: TRBJ2-2; v_call: TRBV29-1; cdr3_nt: TGCAGCGCCACGGACAGGGGGAACACCGGGGAGCTGTTTTTT; cdr3_aa: CSATDRGNTGELFF
d_call: .; clone_size: .; j_call: TRBJ2-7; v_call: TRBV5-1; cdr3_nt: TGCGCCAGCAGCTGGGCAACAGGGAACTCCTACGAGCAGTACTTC; cdr3_aa: CASSWATGNSYEQYF